Listed here are 31 T cell receptor beta chains from one sample, sequenced in a study of immune characterization of retroperitoneal liposarcoma. TCRdb itself ran the PCR reads through MiXCR, one entry per CDR3 protein. The sample has around 13,000 distinct CDR3 sequences, 40% to 50% seen once. The sequenced sample was tumor tissue. The receptor source for this set is a female donor with retroperitoneal liposarcoma.

The rearrangement joins TRBV6-1 to TRBJ2-3, with a tentative D call TRBD2 (5 bases). Looked up from germline, CDR1 is MNHNS and CDR2 is SASEGT. V dropped 5 bases and J dropped 4 bases, with 13 bases sitting between them. The CDR3 consists of 14 residues. CDR3 amino acids: CASSPSTGADTQYF. In DNA, the CDR3 is TGTGCCAGCAGTCCATCGACCGGGGCAGATACGCAGTATTTT.

The chain recombines TRBV7-2 with TRBJ2-1, with 7 bases aligning to TRBD2. With the DNA end fitting TRBJ2-7 better, the J assignment may be wrong. This CDR3 comprises 16 residues. Germline V gene sequence: CDR1 SGHTA, CDR2 FQGNSA. The CDR3 nucleotides read TGTGCCAGCAGCTTAGCGTCCAGCGGGACCTACAATGAGCAGTACTTC. Amino acids: CASSLASSGTYNEQYF.

Sample share makes this clonotype medium-sized. The V and J genes are TRBV7-2 and TRBJ2-1; TRBD2 agrees at 12 bases. The J call may be in error: the DNA end matches TRBJ2-7 better. The CDR3 is made up of 15 amino acids. Germline V CDR1 and CDR2: SGHTA, FQGNSA. CDR3 region: CASSPSSGRAYEQYF. CDR3 in DNA: TGTGCCAGCAGCCCATCTAGCGGGAGGGCCTACGAGCAGTACTTC.

The chain has TRBV6-5 and TRBJ2-1; D may be TRBD1 or TRBD2 (5 bases each). Per germline, CDR1 MNHEY and CDR2 SVGAGI. This CDR3 spans 18 amino acids. The germline V and J ends were trimmed by 0 bases and 2 bases, with 17 bases remaining between them. The CDR3 DNA reads as TGTGCCAGCAGTTACTCTTACGGGATTCGAGGGGCCTACAATGAGCAGTTCTTC. Translation gives CASSYSYGIRGAYNEQFF.

This clonotype has ten or more counts. This chain uses TRBV12-3 or TRBV12-4 with TRBJ2-1; 9 bases align to TRBD2. Gene TRBJ2-7 matches the end of the DNA better, so the J call may be wrong. This CDR3 spans 17 amino acids. The CDR3 coding sequence is TGTGCCAGCAGTTTAGTAGTTAGCGGGGGTGCGTACAATGAGCAGTACTTC. Translation gives CASSLVVSGGAYNEQYF.

This clonotype has a handful of counts. This sequence joins TRBV11-1 and TRBJ2-1; TRBD1 aligns across 9 bases. The end of the DNA is better explained by TRBJ2-5, so the J call may be wrong. The CDR3 is made up of 15 amino acids. Germline CDR1 reads SGHAT; CDR2 reads FQDESV (reference sequence). DNA for the CDR3: TGTGCCAGCAGCTACTTTGCGACAGGGGGAGAGACCCAGTACTTC. Translating it yields CASSYFATGGETQYF.

The chain uses TRBV12-5 and TRBJ1-2, with a possible D match to TRBD1 (6 bases). CDR1 is LGHNT and CDR2 is FRNRAP in the germline V gene. The ends were cut back, 1 base at V and 9 bases at J, with 9 bases in the middle. This CDR3 region has 12 residues. This CDR3 is CASGLDQGSYTF. CDR3 DNA: TGTGCTAGTGGTTTGGATCAGGGGAGCTACACCTTC.

This clonotype was seen just once. CDR3 sequence reads: CASSYLPGGGYNEQYF. DNA for the CDR3: TGTGCCAGCAGTTACCTGCCAGGTGGTGGTTACAATGAGCAGTACTTC. The V gene is TRBV6-6, the J gene TRBJ2-5, with D unclear. With 2 bases removed from V and 11 bases from J, the gap between germline ends came to 24 bases. The CDR3 length is 16 residues. Germline V gene data show CDR1 as MNHNY and CDR2 as SVGAGI (reference sequence).

This clonotype was observed at least ten times. This chain connects TRBV7-6 to TRBJ2-1, with D tentatively TRBD1 or TRBD2 (6 bases each). This CDR3 region has 14 residues. Germline CDR1 SGHVS, CDR2 FNYEAQ. Trimming removed 7 bases from V and 9 bases from J, with 19 bases in between. CDR3 sequence reads: CASKLSIQGGEQFF. CDR3 sequence (DNA): TGTGCCAGCAAACTTTCGATACAGGGAGGTGAGCAGTTCTTC. The variable domain in full, completed from reference TRBV7-6 and TRBJ2-1, reads GAGVSQSPRYKVTKRGQDVALRCDPISGHVSLYWYRQALGQGPEFLTYFNYEAQQDKSGLPNDRFSAERPEGSISTLTIQRTEQRDSAMYRCASKLSIQGGEQFFGPGTRLTVL.

This rearrangement joins TRBV6-5 to TRBJ2-3; 8 nucleotides line up with TRBD2. The end of the DNA fits TRBJ2-7 better, so the J call may be wrong. The length of the CDR3 is 11 residues. From germline, CDR1 is MNHEY and CDR2 SVGAGI. CDR3 in DNA: TGTGCCACGTGGACTAGCCTCGAGCAGTACTTC. Protein product: CATWTSLEQYF.

The chain employs TRBV11-1 and TRBJ2-1, with unresolved D. Between the trimmed V and J ends, which lost 5 bases and 4 bases, there was a span of 15 bases. The germline CDR1 and CDR2 sequences are SGHAT and FQDESV (reference sequence). The CDR3 covers 15 residues. CDR3 DNA: TGTGCCAGCAGCCGCTCCGGCCGGGTGTACAATGAGCAGTTCTTC. Its protein product is CASSRSGRVYNEQFF.

Concerning this clonotype itself: The junction departs from the called germline gene at one end, perhaps through a read error. The chain joins TRBV12-3 or TRBV12-4 to TRBJ2-1; TRBD2 aligns across 10 bases. The CDR3 has 15 amino acids. The CDR3 here is CANSHTSGEYIEQFF. The CDR3 DNA follows: TGTGCCAACAGCCACACTAGCGGGGAGTACATTGAGCAGTTCTTC.

As to this clonotype: A junction end diverges from the germline sequence, so it may reflect a read error. The J gene is TRBJ2-5, the V gene TRBV4-1; TRBD2 matches at 7 bases. Per germline, CDR1 MGHRA and CDR2 YSYEKL. The CDR3 extends over 12 amino acids. The CDR3: CASSQHGLEKFF. The CDR3 coding sequence is TGCGCCAGCAGCCAGCACGGACTAGAGAAGTTCTTC.

DNA of the CDR3: TGTGCCAGCAGTGGCGGGACAGGGTCAGGGGCCAACGTCCTGACTTTC. This sequence encodes CASSGGTGSGANVLTF. This chain connects TRBV6-8 to TRBJ2-1; 9 nucleotides align to TRBD1. The end of the DNA fits TRBJ2-6 better, so the J call may be wrong. In germline, CDR1 is MNHGY, CDR2 SAAAGT. This CDR3 contains 16 residues.

The CDR3, as DNA: TGTGCCAGCAGTTTACAGGGGAACACTGAAGCTTTCTTT. Its translation: CASSLQGNTEAFF. V is TRBV27 and J is TRBJ1-1; possible D gene TRBD1, 5 bases. This CDR3 comprises 13 residues. Germline V CDR1 and CDR2: MNHEY, SMNVEV (reference sequence). Trimming took 2 bases from V and 1 from J, leaving 5 bases between them.

This clonotype was seen a handful of times. V gene TRBV6-1 combines with J gene TRBJ2-1; TRBD1 or TRBD2 may be the D gene (5 bases each). Trimming removed 3 bases at V and 5 bases at J, with 8 bases between. The germline CDR1 and CDR2 sequences are MNHNS and SASEGT. This CDR3 is built from 13 residues. This chain's CDR3 is CASSDRGDNEQFF. The CDR3, as DNA: TGTGCCAGCAGTGATCGGGGCGACAATGAGCAGTTCTTC.

This clonotype was found a few times. This chain connects TRBV11-1 to TRBJ2-1; 11 bases are shared with TRBD2. CDR1 is SGHAT and CDR2 is FQDESV in the germline V gene (reference sequence). The CDR3 contains 16 residues. The trim removed 5 bases at V and 4 bases at J, leaving 7 bases unmatched. CDR3 protein: CASSLSGLAEYNEQFF. The DNA for the CDR3 is TGTGCCAGCAGCCTATCGGGACTAGCGGAGTACAATGAGCAGTTCTTC.

The chain has TRBV6-1 and TRBJ2-1; a weak D match, TRBD1 (5 bases). Matching the DNA end better, TRBJ2-5 makes the J call doubtful. Germline lookup yields CDR1 MNHNS and CDR2 SASEGT. CDR3 length equals 13 residues. CDR3 residues: CASSPRQTETQYF. Written as DNA, the CDR3 is TGTGCCAGCAGTCCCCGACAGACCGAGACCCAGTACTTC.

The J gene is TRBJ2-1, the V gene TRBV7-2; TRBD1 aligns across 9 bases. CDR3 length: 15 residues. Germline CDR1 SGHTA, CDR2 FQGNSA. V dropped 5 bases and J dropped 7; count of bases not matched to a gene: 9. CDR3 bases: TGTGCCAGCAGCGCACACAGGGGGCGGGATAATGAGCAGTTCTTC. It specifies CASSAHRGRDNEQFF.

This chain connects TRBV7-4 to TRBJ2-3; 9 bases line up with TRBD2. Near its end, the DNA agrees better with TRBJ2-1, so the J call may be wrong. Germline V gene data show CDR1 as SGHVT and CDR2 as SQSDAQ. The CDR3 has 17 amino acids. The CDR3: CASSFSRGRAGGETQFF. The CDR3 nucleotides read TGTGCCAGCAGCTTTAGTCGCGGGAGGGCGGGTGGAGAGACCCAGTTCTTC.

This rearrangement joins TRBV7-3 to TRBJ2-3; TRBD2 matches 10 bases. The CDR3 runs 15 residues. The ends lost 1 base at V and 6 bases at J; junction bases unmatched: 4. Germline CDR1 reads SGHTA; CDR2 reads FQGTGA. CDR3 in amino acids: CASSLKGTSADTQYF. The CDR3, as DNA: TGTGCCAGCAGCTTAAAAGGGACTAGCGCCGATACGCAGTATTTT.

Worth noting for this clonotype: A much larger clone differs from this one at a single base, so this may be a read error. The chain links TRBV12-3 or TRBV12-4 to TRBJ2-4, with 11 bases fitting TRBD2. The end of the DNA aligns better with TRBJ2-1, so the J call may be wrong. The CDR3 is 15 amino acids. The CDR3 bases are TGTGCCAGCAGTTTACAGCTAGCGGGAGGAGAGACCCAGTTCTTC. Protein: CASSLQLAGGETQFF.

The gene calls are TRBV12-3 or TRBV12-4 and TRBJ2-1; D possibly corresponds to TRBD2 (6 bases). V lost 5 bases, J lost 13 bases, and 21 bases lay in between. The CDR3 sequence is 14 residues long. In DNA form, the CDR3 reads TGTGCCAGCAGTCCCCGCGGGGCTTCTAACATTCAGTTCTTC. Residues: CASSPRGASNIQFF.

This chain uses TRBV6-1 with TRBJ2-2; the match to TRBD2 covers 11 bases. With 1 base clipped from V and 4 bases from J, the junction kept 8 bases outside the gene matches. This CDR3 has 18 residues. Germline V gene data show CDR1 as MNHNS and CDR2 as SASEGT. In DNA form, the CDR3 reads TGTGCCAGCAGTGAAGTGATCACTAGCGGGAGTGTCACCGGGGAGCTGTTTTTT. It specifies CASSEVITSGSVTGELFF.

This clonotype has more than one count but fewer than ten. V is TRBV12-3 or TRBV12-4 and J is TRBJ2-4; D unresolved. The DNA end is a closer match to TRBJ2-7, so the J assignment may be wrong. The CDR3 has 13 residues. The CDR3 bases are TGTGCCAGCAGTTTACTGGGCAGCTACGAGCAGTACTTC. This translates into CASSLLGSYEQYF.

A few counts support this clonotype. The chain carries TRBV7-6 and TRBJ1-1, with D tentatively TRBD1 (5 bases). The CDR3 is made up of 12 amino acids. The germline V gene encodes CDR1 SGHVS and CDR2 FNYEAQ. Trimming stripped 4 bases from V and 3 bases from J, with 6 bases between. DNA for the CDR3: TGTGCCAGCAGCTCCAGGGACACTGAAGCTTTCTTT. The encoded protein is CASSSRDTEAFF.

A word on this clonotype: One end of the junction fails to match germline, which may point to a read error. V usage is TRBV27 and J usage is TRBJ2-1, with D perhaps being TRBD1 or TRBD2 (5 bases each). The germline CDR1 and CDR2 sequences are MNHEY and SMNVEV (reference sequence). CDR3 length: 11 residues. CDR3 in amino acids: CASSSGTESYF. CDR3 bases: TGTGCCAGCAGTTCCGGGACCGAGTCTTACTTC.

This clonotype was counted between two and nine times. CDR3 DNA: TGTGCCAGCAGCTTCGGGACAGAATACAATGAGCAGTACTTC. Translating it yields CASSFGTEYNEQYF. V and J are TRBV7-2 and TRBJ2-1; TRBD1 aligns across 7 bases. Gene TRBJ2-7 matches the end of the DNA better, so the J call may be wrong. The germline V gene encodes CDR1 SGHTA and CDR2 FQGNSA. This CDR3 contains 14 residues.

The table lists this clonotype with a few counts. This clone may be a read error of a much larger clone one base away. This chain uses TRBV12-3 or TRBV12-4 with TRBJ2-4, with D uncertain. Matching the DNA end better, TRBJ2-1 makes the J call doubtful. The CDR3 is 16 amino acids. The CDR3 loop reads CASSLSPLPQVGIQFF. In nucleotides, the CDR3 is TGTGCCAGCAGTTTATCTCCTCTTCCCCAAGTAGGCATTCAGTTCTTC.

The chain recombines TRBV12-3 or TRBV12-4 with TRBJ2-3; TRBD1 agrees at 8 bases. J was trimmed by 2 bases and V by 3 bases; bases with no gene match: 4. The CDR3 contains 15 residues. The CDR3 here is CASSFQTGATDTQYF. The CDR3 coding sequence is TGTGCCAGCAGTTTCCAGACAGGGGCCACAGATACGCAGTATTTT.

This clonotype was recorded a few times. The chain has TRBV10-2 and TRBJ2-3; TRBD1 might be the D (5 bases). The CDR3 runs 14 residues. Trimming cost V 6 bases and J 0 bases, with 10 bases left between them. Germline loops: CDR1 WSHSY, CDR2 SAAADI. The CDR3 sequence: CASRRQGSTDTQYF. CDR3 nucleotides: TGCGCCAGCAGGAGGCAGGGAAGCACAGATACGCAGTATTTT.